The present entry profiles one TCR beta chain with its context. These data originate in a study of PD-1 blockade in classical Hodgkin lymphoma. Method: immunoSEQ multiplex PCR; TCRdb's copy keeps in-frame clones and lacks some. The sample holds fewer than 5,500 clones, around 85% seen once. V gave up 0 bases and J gave up 4 bases, with 13 bases separating them. CDR3 length: 16 amino acids. Germline CDR1 LNHNV, CDR2 YYDKDF (reference sequence). The time point was: newly diagnosed, previously untreated cHL patient sample. Thawed PBMCs were subjected to magnetic negative selection, which yielded isolated CD8+ T cells.

The TCR sequence derives from a human donor with classical Hodgkin lymphoma. Sequenced sample: CD8+ T cells from blood. The V call is TRBV15, the J call TRBJ1-3; a weak D match, TRBD1 (6 bases). CDR3 in DNA: TGTGCCACCAGCAGAGATGCCGGGACACCGGGAAACACCATATATTTT. Translated: CATSRDAGTPGNTIYF.